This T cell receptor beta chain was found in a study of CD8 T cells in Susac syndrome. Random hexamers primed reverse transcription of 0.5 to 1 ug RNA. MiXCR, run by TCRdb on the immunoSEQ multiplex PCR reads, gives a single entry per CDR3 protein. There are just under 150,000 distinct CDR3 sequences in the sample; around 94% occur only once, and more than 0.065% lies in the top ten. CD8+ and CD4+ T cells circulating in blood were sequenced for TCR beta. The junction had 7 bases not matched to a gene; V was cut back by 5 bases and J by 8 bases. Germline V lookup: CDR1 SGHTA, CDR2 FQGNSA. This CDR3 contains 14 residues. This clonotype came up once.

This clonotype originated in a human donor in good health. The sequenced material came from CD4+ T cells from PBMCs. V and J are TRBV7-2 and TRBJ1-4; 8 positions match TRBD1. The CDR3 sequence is CASSVQGDREKLFF. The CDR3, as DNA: TGTGCCAGCAGCGTACAGGGGGATCGAGAAAAACTGTTTTTT.